This T cell receptor (beta chain) was profiled in a study of cytomegalovirus exposure and HLA in healthy donors. Study results and limitations: V segments that were indistinguishable, TRBV6-2 and TRBV6-3 among them, were omitted from analysis. For most TCR beta V segments, an earlier analysis put the productive rate at about 87% or about 30% of the time. Trimming of TCR beta V- and J-genes showed a link, identified in a later analysis, to a missense DCLRE1C variant.

With regard to this clone: Antigen: not known.

13 Jbeta primers and 60 Vbeta primers were used for the PCR. Original methodology: About 12 million shared chains were among the approximately 80 million unique TCR beta chains that a later analysis counted. Some clones are missing from TCRdb's copy, which holds only in-frame ones; the method was immunoSEQ multiplex PCR. That table furnishes V, J and clone size, whereas the DNA furnished D and trimming. In total, the table holds more than 130,000 clones. Trimming removed 8 bases at V and 0 bases at J, with 13 bases between. CDR3 length: 14 amino acids. CDR1 and CDR2 (germline): MNHEY, SVGAGI. The sample taken for sequencing was PBMCs. The sequence was collected from a middle-aged man in good health and CMV-seronegative. This chain connects TRBV6-5 to TRBJ1-1; D is perhaps TRBD1 (6 bases). The CDR3 region has the DNA TGTGCCAGCTCTGGGGGCCTCATGAACACTGAAGCTTTCTTT. Amino acid sequence: CASSGGLMNTEAFF.